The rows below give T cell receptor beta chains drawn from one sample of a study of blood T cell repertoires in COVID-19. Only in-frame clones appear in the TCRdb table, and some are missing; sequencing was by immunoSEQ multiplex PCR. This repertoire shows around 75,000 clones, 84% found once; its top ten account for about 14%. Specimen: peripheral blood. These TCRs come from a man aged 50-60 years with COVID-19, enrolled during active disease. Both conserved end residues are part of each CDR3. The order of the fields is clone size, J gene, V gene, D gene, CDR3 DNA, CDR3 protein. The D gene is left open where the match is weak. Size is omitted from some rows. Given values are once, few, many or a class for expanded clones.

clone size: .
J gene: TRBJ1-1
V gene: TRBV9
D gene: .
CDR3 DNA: TGTGCCAGCAGCGGATTTGCGACTGAAGCTTTCTTT
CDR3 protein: CASSGFATEAFF

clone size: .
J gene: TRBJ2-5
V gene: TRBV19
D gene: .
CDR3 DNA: TGTGCCAGTCGGGGCTCGGGGGTGGAGACCCAGTACTTC
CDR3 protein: CASRGSGVETQYF

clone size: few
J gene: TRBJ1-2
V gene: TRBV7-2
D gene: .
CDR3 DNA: TGTGCCAGCAGCTTATCGCCGACTGCTAACTATGGCTACACCTTC
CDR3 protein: CASSLSPTANYGYTF

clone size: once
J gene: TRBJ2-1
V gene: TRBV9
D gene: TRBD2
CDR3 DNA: TGTGCCAGCAGCCCCGGACTAGCCCTATCATCCTACAATGAGCAGTTCTTC
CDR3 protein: CASSPGLALSSYNEQFF

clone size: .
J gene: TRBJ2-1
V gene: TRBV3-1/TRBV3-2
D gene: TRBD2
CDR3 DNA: TGTGCCAGCAGCCGCGGACTAGCGGGGGACTACAATGAGCAGTTCTTC
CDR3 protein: CASSRGLAGDYNEQFF

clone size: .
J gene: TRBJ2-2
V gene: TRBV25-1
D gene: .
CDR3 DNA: TGTGCCAGCAGTGAATACGGGACAAGGAACACCGGGGAGCTGTTTTTT
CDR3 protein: CASSEYGTRNTGELFF

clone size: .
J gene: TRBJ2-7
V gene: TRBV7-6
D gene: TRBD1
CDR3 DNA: TGTGCCAGCAGCTCCTCGGGACAGGGGACCCACGAGCAGTACTTC
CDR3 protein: CASSSSGQGTHEQYF

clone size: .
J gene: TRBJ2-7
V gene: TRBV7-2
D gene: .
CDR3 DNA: TGTGCCAGCAGCCGCGGGAAGGCGGGCCACGAGCAGTACTTC
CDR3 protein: CASSRGKAGHEQYF

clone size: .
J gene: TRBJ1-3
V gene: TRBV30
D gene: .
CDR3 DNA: TGTGCCTGGAGTGTTTGGAGAGAAGGGGGCTCTGGAAACACCATATATTTT
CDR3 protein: CAWSVWREGGSGNTIYF

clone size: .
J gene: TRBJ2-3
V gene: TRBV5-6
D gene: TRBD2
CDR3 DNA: TGTGCCAGCAGCATTGGGACTAGCCTAGATACGCAGTATTTT
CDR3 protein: CASSIGTSLDTQYF

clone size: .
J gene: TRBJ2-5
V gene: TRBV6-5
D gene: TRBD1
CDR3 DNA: TGTGCCAGCAGTTACTCTGGGACAGGGGTTTGGGAGACCCAGTACTTC
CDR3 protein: CASSYSGTGVWETQYF

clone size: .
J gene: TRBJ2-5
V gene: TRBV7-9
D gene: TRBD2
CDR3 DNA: TGTGCCAGCAGCTCCCGGGGAGGGCGGGAGACCCAGTACTTC
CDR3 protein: CASSSRGGRETQYF

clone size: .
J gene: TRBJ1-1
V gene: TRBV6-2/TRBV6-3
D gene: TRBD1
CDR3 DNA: TGTGCCAGCAGTCTCGACAGGGCCACTGAAGCTTTCTTT
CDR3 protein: CASSLDRATEAFF

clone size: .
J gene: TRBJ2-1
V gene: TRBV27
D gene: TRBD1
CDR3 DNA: TGTGCCAGCAGCAAGGGACAGGGAGTGACGCATGAGCAGTTCTTC
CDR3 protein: CASSKGQGVTHEQFF

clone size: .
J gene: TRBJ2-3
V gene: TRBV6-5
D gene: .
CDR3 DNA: TGTGCCAGCAGTTACCCCGGGGTAACAGATACGCAGTATTTT
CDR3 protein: CASSYPGVTDTQYF

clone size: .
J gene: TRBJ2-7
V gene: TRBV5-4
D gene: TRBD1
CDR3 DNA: TGTGCCAGCAGCTTGGGACAGGGAATCCCCTACGAGCAGTACTTC
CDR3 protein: CASSLGQGIPYEQYF

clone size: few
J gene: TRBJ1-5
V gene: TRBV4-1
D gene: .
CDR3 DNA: TGCGCCAGCAGCCCCACAGGGTTGGGGCAGCCCCAGCATTTT
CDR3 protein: CASSPTGLGQPQHF

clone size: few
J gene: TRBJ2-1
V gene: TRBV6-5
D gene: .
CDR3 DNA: TGTGCCAGCAAGGGGGGGTACAGCCACAATGAGCAGTTCTTC
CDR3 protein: CASKGGYSHNEQFF

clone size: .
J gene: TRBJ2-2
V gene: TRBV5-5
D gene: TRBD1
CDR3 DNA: TGTGCCAGCAGCTTGGGTCAGGGGGCGATTACCGGGGAGCTGTTTTTT
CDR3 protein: CASSLGQGAITGELFF

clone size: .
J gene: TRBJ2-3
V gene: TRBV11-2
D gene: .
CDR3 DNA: TGTGCCAGCAGCCCCGTTGGGGGGGCCGGCGATACGCAGTATTTT
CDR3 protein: CASSPVGGAGDTQYF

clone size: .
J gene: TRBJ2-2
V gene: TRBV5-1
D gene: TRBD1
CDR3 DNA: TGCGCCAGCAGCTTGACAGGGGGCACCGGGGAGCTGTTTTTT
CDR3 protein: CASSLTGGTGELFF

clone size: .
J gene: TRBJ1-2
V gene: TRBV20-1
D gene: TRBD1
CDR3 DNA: TGCAGTGCTAGTATGAGGGGGCAAGCCTATGGCTACACCTTC
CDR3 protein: CSASMRGQAYGYTF

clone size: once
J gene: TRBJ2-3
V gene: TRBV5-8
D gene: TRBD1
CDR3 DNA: TGTGCCAGCAGCCTAGGACAGGGGGCAAGAGATACGCAGTATTTT
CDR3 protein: CASSLGQGARDTQYF

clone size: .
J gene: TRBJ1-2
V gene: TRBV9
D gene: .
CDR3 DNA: TGTGCCAGCAGCGTATCACTGCAAAACTATGGCTACACCTTC
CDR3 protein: CASSVSLQNYGYTF

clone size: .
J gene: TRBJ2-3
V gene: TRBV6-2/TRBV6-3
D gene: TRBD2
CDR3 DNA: TGTGCCAGCAGTTACTTGGGACTAGGTGTAGATACGCAGTATTTT
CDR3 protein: CASSYLGLGVDTQYF

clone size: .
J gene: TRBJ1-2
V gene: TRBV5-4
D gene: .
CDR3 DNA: TGTGCCAGCAGCTTGGCTGGAGTCACTGGCTACACCTTC
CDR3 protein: CASSLAGVTGYTF

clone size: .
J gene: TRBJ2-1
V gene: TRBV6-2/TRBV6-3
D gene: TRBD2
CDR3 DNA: TGTGCCAGCAGTTCCCCCCCTCTAGCGGGGGGCTACAATGAGCAGTTCTTC
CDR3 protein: CASSSPPLAGGYNEQFF

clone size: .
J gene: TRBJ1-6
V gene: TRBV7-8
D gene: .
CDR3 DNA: TGTGCCAGCAGCTCACAGGGATTCTATAATTCACCCCTCCACTTT
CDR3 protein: CASSSQGFYNSPLHF

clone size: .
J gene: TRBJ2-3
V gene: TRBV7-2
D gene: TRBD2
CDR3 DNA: TGTGCCAGCAGCACCTCAGTAGCGGGTAGCACAGATACGCAGTATTTT
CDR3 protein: CASSTSVAGSTDTQYF

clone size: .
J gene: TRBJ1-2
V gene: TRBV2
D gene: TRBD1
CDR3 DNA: TGTGCCAGCGGTGGACAGGGGGGTTTTGGCTACACCTTC
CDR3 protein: CASGGQGGFGYTF

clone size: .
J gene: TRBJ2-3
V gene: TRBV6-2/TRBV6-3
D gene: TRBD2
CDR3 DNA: TGTGCCAGCAGCCCTTCTAGCGGGGGGGCGTCAGATACGCAGTATTTT
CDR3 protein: CASSPSSGGASDTQYF

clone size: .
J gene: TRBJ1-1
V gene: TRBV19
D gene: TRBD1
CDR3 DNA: TGTGCCAGTAGTGTCGCGACAGGGGGCTATGAAGCTTTCTTT
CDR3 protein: CASSVATGGYEAFF

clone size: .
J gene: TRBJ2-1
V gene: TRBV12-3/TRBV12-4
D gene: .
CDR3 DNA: TGTGCCAGCAGTTTAGGGTCAACGGGTGAGCAGTTCTTC
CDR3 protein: CASSLGSTGEQFF

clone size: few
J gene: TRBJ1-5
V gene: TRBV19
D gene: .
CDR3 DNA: TGTGCCAGTAGGATGACAGGAACTAGCAATCAGCCCCAGCATTTT
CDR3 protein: CASRMTGTSNQPQHF

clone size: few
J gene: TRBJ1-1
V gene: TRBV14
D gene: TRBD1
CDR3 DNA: TGTGCCAGCAGCCTACAAAACCAGGGGGCTCGGACTGAAGCTTTCTTT
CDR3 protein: CASSLQNQGARTEAFF

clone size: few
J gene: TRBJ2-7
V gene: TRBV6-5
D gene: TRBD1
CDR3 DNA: TGTGCCAGCAGTTACCAGACAGGGTTGTACGAGCAGTACTTC
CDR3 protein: CASSYQTGLYEQYF

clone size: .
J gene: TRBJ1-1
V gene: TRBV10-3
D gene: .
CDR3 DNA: TGTGCCATCAGTGAGCAGGGACGTCGGGAGGCTGAAGCTTTCTTT
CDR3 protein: CAISEQGRREAEAFF

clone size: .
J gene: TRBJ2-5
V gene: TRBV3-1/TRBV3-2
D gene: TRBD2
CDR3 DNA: TGTGCCAGCAGCGTCCAAGCGGGGGGACAAGAGACCCAGTACTTC
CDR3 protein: CASSVQAGGQETQYF

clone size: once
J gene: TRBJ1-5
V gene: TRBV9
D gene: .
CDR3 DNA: TGTGCCAGCAGCGTAGTATTCAGAAATAGCAATCAGCCCCAGCATTTT
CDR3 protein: CASSVVFRNSNQPQHF

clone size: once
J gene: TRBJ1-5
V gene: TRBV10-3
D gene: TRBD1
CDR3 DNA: TGTGCCATCAGCGGGACAGGGGGCGATCAGCCCCAGCATTTT
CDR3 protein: CAISGTGGDQPQHF

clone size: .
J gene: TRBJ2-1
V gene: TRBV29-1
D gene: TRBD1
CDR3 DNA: TGCAGCGGGGGACAGGAATACAATGAGCAGTTCTTC
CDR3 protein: CSGGQEYNEQFF

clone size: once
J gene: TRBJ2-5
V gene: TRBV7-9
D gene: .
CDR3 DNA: TGTGCCAGCAGCTTAGAGGCAGGGGTTGGGACCCAGTACTTC
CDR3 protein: CASSLEAGVGTQYF

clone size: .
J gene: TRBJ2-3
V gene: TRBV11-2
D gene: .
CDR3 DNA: TGTGCCAGCAGCTTAGATCTGGATACGCAGTATTTT
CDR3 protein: CASSLDLDTQYF

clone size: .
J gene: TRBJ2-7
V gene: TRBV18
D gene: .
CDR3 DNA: TGTGCCAGCTCACCACGCTCTTCAGGGGCCTACGAGCAGTACTTC
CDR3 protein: CASSPRSSGAYEQYF

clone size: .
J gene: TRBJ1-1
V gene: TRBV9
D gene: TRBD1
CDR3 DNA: TGTGCCAGCAGCGTAGAGAGGGGGCGTACTGAAGCTTTCTTT
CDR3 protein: CASSVERGRTEAFF

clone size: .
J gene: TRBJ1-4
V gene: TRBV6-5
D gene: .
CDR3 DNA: TGTGCCAGCAGTTACTCGGGAGGTGAGAATGAAAAACTGTTTTTT
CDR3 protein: CASSYSGGENEKLFF

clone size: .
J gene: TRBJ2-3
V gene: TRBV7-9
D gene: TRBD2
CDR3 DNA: TGTGCCAGCAGCTTATGGGGCGGGGGGCCCCTGAGCACAGATACGCAGTATTTT
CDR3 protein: CASSLWGGGPLSTDTQYF

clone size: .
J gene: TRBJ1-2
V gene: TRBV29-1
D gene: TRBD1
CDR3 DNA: TGCAGCGTCCCGGAATACAGGGGGTCTGACTATGGCTACACCTTC
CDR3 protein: CSVPEYRGSDYGYTF

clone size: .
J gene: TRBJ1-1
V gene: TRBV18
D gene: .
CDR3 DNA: TGTGCCAGCTCACCTTGGGGGGGTTTTGAGCCGTCAGGAGCTTTCTTT
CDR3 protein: CASSPWGGFEPSGAFF

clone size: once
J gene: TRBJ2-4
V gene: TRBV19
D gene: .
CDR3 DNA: TGTGCCAGTAGTACACATGACATTCAGTACTTC
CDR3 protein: CASSTHDIQYF

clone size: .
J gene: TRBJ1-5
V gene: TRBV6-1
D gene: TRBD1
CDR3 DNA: TGTGCCAGCAGTGAGGGACAGGGGGGCAATCAGCCCCAGCATTTT
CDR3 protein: CASSEGQGGNQPQHF

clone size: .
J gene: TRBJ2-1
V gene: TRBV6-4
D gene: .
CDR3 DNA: TGTGCCAGAAACCGGGACTTTCAACATCGTGAGCAGTTCTTC
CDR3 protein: CARNRDFQHREQFF